A single sample gave rise to the 30 T cell receptor beta chains below, sequenced in a study of cytomegalovirus exposure and HLA in healthy donors. The PCR employed 60 Vbeta primers together with 13 Jbeta primers. TCRdb keeps only in-frame clones here, not all; method: immunoSEQ multiplex PCR. Of just over 150,000 clones listed, around 77% were seen once; the top ten hold under 1.5%. Sequencing was done on a sample of PBMCs. The source of these receptors is a woman aged 25 to 39 in good health and CMV-seronegative.

This clone appeared a single time. The chain joins TRBV20-1 to TRBJ2-3; D gene ambiguous. The V end was cut by 6 bases, the J end by 5 bases, with 6 bases between. The CDR3 is 10 residues long. The germline gives CDR1 DFQATT, CDR2 SNEGSKA (reference sequence). The CDR3 reads CSAVEDTQYF. DNA for the CDR3: TGCAGTGCAGTAGAAGATACGCAGTATTTT.

The chain combines TRBV5-1 with TRBJ2-5; TRBD2 matches 8 bases. V lost 7 bases to trimming and J lost 5 bases; unmatched junction nucleotides: 13. Germline CDR1 SGHRS, CDR2 YFSETQ. The length of the CDR3 is 15 residues. CDR3 bases: TGCGCCAGCTCCCTCAGACTAGGCGGGGGGGAGACCCAGTACTTC. It yields the protein CASSLRLGGGETQYF.

V gene TRBV6-1 combines with J gene TRBJ1-3; D gene ambiguous. Germline V gene sequence: CDR1 MNHNS, CDR2 SASEGT. This CDR3 is 13 amino acids long. Trimming removed 7 bases at V and 5 bases at J, with 12 bases between. This chain's CDR3 is CASMSRIRNTIYF. CDR3 in DNA: TGTGCCAGCATGTCGAGGATAAGAAACACCATATATTTT.

The chain carries TRBV5-1 and TRBJ2-1, with 9 bases identical to TRBD2. The CDR3 runs to 15 residues. J was trimmed by 3 bases and V by 2 bases; bases with no gene match: 3. Germline CDR1 SGHRS, CDR2 YFSETQ. In nucleotides, the CDR3 is TGCGCCAGCAGCTTTAGCGGGGGCCTCTACAATGAGCAGTTCTTC. This gives the protein CASSFSGGLYNEQFF.

The V call is TRBV4-1, the J call TRBJ2-3; D gene unclear. V lost 5 bases and J lost 0, with 6 bases in between. The CDR3 covers 13 residues. Germline V gene sequence: CDR1 MGHRA, CDR2 YSYEKL. As DNA, the CDR3 is TGCGCCAGCAGCTCCGGTAGCACAGATACGCAGTATTTT. It is translated as CASSSGSTDTQYF.

The chain couples TRBV10-3 to TRBJ1-1; TRBD1 agrees at 9 bases. V lost 6 bases, J lost 2 bases, and 4 bases stayed unmatched. The CDR3 length is 14 residues. Looked up from germline, CDR1 is ENHRY and CDR2 is SYGVKD. CDR3 sequence (DNA): TGTGCCATCAGGCGGGACAGGGATAACACTGAAGCTTTCTTT. Protein: CAIRRDRDNTEAFF.

This clone was detected a few times. The chain employs TRBV6-1 and TRBJ2-7; 7 bases map to TRBD1. J lost 2 bases, V lost 11 bases, and 9 bases had no gene match. Germline V lookup: CDR1 MNHNS, CDR2 SASEGT. The CDR3 is 13 residues long. The CDR3 protein is CASRGQTAYEQYF. The CDR3 bases are TGTGCCTCTAGGGGGCAGACGGCCTACGAGCAGTACTTC.

The chain uses TRBV6-5 and TRBJ2-1; D may be TRBD2 (6 bases). The CDR3 spans 14 residues. With 2 bases removed from V and 4 bases from J, the gap between germline ends came to 9 bases. In germline, CDR1 is MNHEY, CDR2 SVGAGI. CDR3 protein: CASSYGTPYNEQFF. CDR3 bases: TGTGCCAGCAGTTACGGGACTCCTTACAATGAGCAGTTCTTC.

This chain links TRBV18 with TRBJ1-2; no reliable D call. Germline assignment: CDR1 KGHSH and CDR2 LQKENI. There are 13 residues in the CDR3. Trimming took 3 bases from V and 7 from J, leaving 12 bases between them. Here the CDR3 reads CASSPVSQAGYTF. The CDR3 bases are TGTGCCAGCTCACCGGTGTCGCAGGCTGGCTACACCTTC.

This clone was observed a handful of times. At one of its ends the junction is not consistent with the germline gene, which may arise from a read error. The J gene is TRBJ2-7, the V gene TRBV7-9; D possibly corresponds to TRBD2 (5 bases). Germline-derived CDR1 and CDR2 are SEHNR and FQNEAQ (reference sequence). The CDR3 totals 15 residues. CDR3 in amino acids: CSSSSADLGIYEQYF. The CDR3 DNA reads TGTTCCAGCAGCTCGGCGGACTTAGGGATCTACGAGCAGTACTTC. The whole variable domain, remainder taken from reference TRBV7-9 and TRBJ2-7, is DTGVSQNPRHKITKRGQNVTFRCDPISEHNRLYWYRQTLGQGPEFLTYFQNEAQLEKSRLLSDRFSAERPKGSFSTLEIQRTEQGDSAMYLCSSSSADLGIYEQYFGPGTRLTVT.

The genes are TRBV19 and TRBJ2-3; no definite D call. The CDR3 extends over 14 amino acids. V was clipped by 3 bases and J by 0 bases, with 7 bases between them. Germline V gene lookup returns CDR1 LNHDA and CDR2 SQIVND (reference sequence). Here the CDR3 reads CASSMRFSTDTQYF. CDR3 sequence (DNA): TGTGCCAGTAGTATGCGGTTTAGCACAGATACGCAGTATTTT. Variable domain in full (rest from reference TRBV19 and TRBJ2-3): DGGITQSPKYLFRKEGQNVTLSCEQNLNHDAMYWYRQDPGQGLRLIYYSQIVNDFQKGDIAEGYSVSREKKESFPLTVTSAQKNPTAFYLCASSMRFSTDTQYFGPGTRLTVL.

V gene TRBV29-1 combines with J gene TRBJ2-1, with TRBD2 identical over 10 bases. The CDR3 has 13 amino acids. Germline lookup yields CDR1 SQVTM and CDR2 ANQGSEA. The junction had 7 bases not matched to a gene; V was cut back by 2 bases and J by 12 bases. The CDR3 is CSVESSGGLTQFF. CDR3 sequence (DNA): TGCAGCGTTGAATCTAGCGGGGGCCTAACGCAGTTCTTC.

About this clone itself: At one of its ends the junction is not consistent with the germline gene, which may arise from a read error. This chain links TRBV7-2 with TRBJ2-7, with a possible D match to TRBD2 (6 bases). CDR3 size: 15 residues. In germline, CDR1 is SGHTA, CDR2 FQGNSA. The CDR3 sequence is CASSLASVAAYERYF. The CDR3 bases are TGTGCCAGCAGCTTAGCCTCGGTAGCGGCCTACGAGCGGTACTTC.

This clone was picked up one time. The chain carries TRBV10-3 and TRBJ1-4; D unresolved. Trimming left V 4 bases short and J 7 bases short, with 13 bases between. Germline V gene lookup returns CDR1 ENHRY and CDR2 SYGVKD. This CDR3 contains 14 residues. The CDR3 sequence: CAISGSARGEKLFF. CDR3 sequence (DNA): TGTGCCATCAGTGGGTCCGCACGGGGTGAAAAACTGTTTTTT.

This rearrangement joins TRBV5-1 to TRBJ1-1; D uncertain. Trimming cost V 5 bases and J 1 base, with 9 bases left between them. This CDR3 is 13 amino acids long. The V gene's germline CDR1 is SGHRS and CDR2 YFSETQ. As DNA, the CDR3 is TGCGCCAGCAGATTCCAGGAGAACACTGAAGCTTTCTTT. This codes for CASRFQENTEAFF.

The genes are TRBV6-6 and TRBJ1-1, with D possibly matching TRBD1 (5 bases). The germline V and J ends were trimmed by 5 bases and 2 bases, with 12 bases remaining between them. The CDR3 spans 14 residues. Germline V gene data show CDR1 as MNHNY and CDR2 as SVGAGI (reference sequence). CDR3 sequence (DNA): TGTGCCAGCAGTCCCCCCGGGGGAAACACTGAAGCTTTCTTT. Translating it yields CASSPPGGNTEAFF.

This sequence joins TRBV18 and TRBJ1-2; weak D call: TRBD1 (5 bases). CDR3 length: 13 amino acids. Per germline, CDR1 KGHSH and CDR2 LQKENI. Between the trimmed V and J ends, which lost 3 bases and 7 bases, there was a span of 12 bases. CDR3 sequence: CASSPREGSGYTF. The CDR3 DNA reads TGTGCCAGCTCACCCAGGGAAGGCAGTGGCTACACCTTC.

The chain recombines TRBV4-1 with TRBJ1-1; 7 nucleotides agree with TRBD1. J gave up 11 bases and V 3 bases, and 12 bases lay outside the gene matches. Germline CDR1 and CDR2: MGHRA and YSYEKL. The CDR3 is made up of 14 amino acids. CDR3 region: CASSQAGQAPRAFF. The CDR3 DNA sequence: TGCGCCAGCAGCCAGGCCGGACAGGCCCCTCGGGCTTTCTTT.

The chain is built from TRBV2 and TRBJ2-2, with D tentatively TRBD2 (5 bases). This CDR3 is 12 amino acids long. The germline CDR1 and CDR2 sequences are SNHLY and FYNNEI. V lost 6 bases to trimming and J lost 5 bases, with 7 bases between them. CDR3 nucleotides: TGTGCCAGCAGCGGGGATACCGGGGAGCTGTTTTTT. Its translation is CASSGDTGELFF.

Here the CDR3 reads CASSSGQGPGGYTF. The CDR3 nucleotides read TGTGCCAGCAGCTCCGGACAGGGGCCGGGGGGCTACACCTTC. The chain joins TRBV6-4 to TRBJ1-2; 9 nucleotides line up with TRBD1. J lost 8 bases, V lost 6 bases, and 10 bases had no gene match. Germline lookup yields CDR1 MRHNA and CDR2 SNTAGT. The CDR3 loop spans 14 amino acids.

This chain links TRBV5-4 with TRBJ1-1; no definite D call. V lost 0 bases and J lost 1, with 10 bases in between. This CDR3 spans 15 amino acids. Germline V lookup: CDR1 SGHNT, CDR2 YYREEE (reference sequence). The CDR3 bases are TGTGCCAGCAGCTTGGGATCGGTACGGAACACTGAAGCTTTCTTT. Translating gives CASSLGSVRNTEAFF. The variable domain in full, with the rest retrieved from reference TRBV5-4 and TRBJ1-1, is ETGVTQSPTHLIKTRGQQVTLRCSSQSGHNTVSWYQQALGQGPQFIFQYYREEENGRGNFPPRFSGLQFPNYSSELNVNALELDDSALYLCASSLGSVRNTEAFFGQGTRLTVV.

This clone was found a few times. This chain joins TRBV6-6 and TRBJ2-1, with 10 positions matching TRBD2. From germline, CDR1 is MNHNY and CDR2 SVGAGI (reference sequence). V shed 6 bases and J 6 bases; nucleotides not matched to a gene: 8. The CDR3 runs 15 residues. The CDR3: CASSPTSGDPNEQFF. CDR3 bases: TGTGCCAGCAGCCCTACTAGCGGGGACCCCAATGAGCAGTTCTTC.

The genes are TRBV5-1 and TRBJ1-3, with 9 nucleotides matching TRBD1. The CDR3 runs 16 residues. The germline gives CDR1 SGHRS, CDR2 YFSETQ. Trimming removed 6 bases from V and 3 bases from J; junction bases left unmatched: 10. The CDR3: CASTEGTGGSGNTIYF. The CDR3 nucleotides read TGCGCCAGCACCGAAGGAACAGGGGGCAGTGGAAACACCATATATTTT.

The rearrangement joins TRBV7-9 to TRBJ2-5, with TRBD2 as a possible D gene (5 bases). Germline V CDR1 and CDR2: SEHNR, FQNEAQ (reference sequence). This CDR3 has 15 amino acids. V lost 1 base, J lost 2 bases, and 11 bases lay in between. CDR3 loop: CASSLGASGQETQYF. The DNA of the CDR3 is TGTGCCAGCAGCTTAGGAGCAAGCGGACAAGAGACCCAGTACTTC.

V gene TRBV10-1 combines with J gene TRBJ1-4; 9 bases line up with TRBD1. V was pared by 7 bases and J by 4 bases, with 10 bases of the junction left unmatched. CDR1 WNHNN and CDR2 SYGVQD come from the germline V gene (reference sequence). CDR3 length: 16 amino acids. This CDR3 reads CASKPGQGRGNEKLFF. The DNA of the CDR3 is TGCGCCAGCAAACCGGGACAGGGTCGGGGTAATGAAAAACTGTTTTTT.

This clone was picked up a small number of times. The chain is built from TRBV7-3 and TRBJ1-2, with a possible D match to TRBD1 (5 bases). V lost 5 bases, J lost 7 bases, and 14 bases lay in between. Germline V gene lookup returns CDR1 SGHTA and CDR2 FQGTGA. The CDR3 totals 13 residues. The CDR3 here is CASSQSGAGGYTF. In nucleotides, the CDR3 is TGTGCCAGCAGCCAGTCTGGGGCTGGTGGCTACACCTTC.

This clone was counted only a few times. In DNA form, the CDR3 reads TGTGCCTGGCACCGGGACAGGGTCCGAAGGGGGGAGCTGTTTTTT. Translation gives CAWHRDRVRRGELFF. V and J are TRBV30 and TRBJ2-2, with 9 bases lining up with TRBD1. Germline V lookup: CDR1 GTSNPN, CDR2 SVGIG (reference sequence). This CDR3 contains 15 residues. With V trimmed by 5 bases and J by 8 bases, 12 bases remained unmatched.

The rearrangement uses TRBV7-9 and TRBJ1-1; a weak D match, TRBD1 (5 bases). CDR3 size: 14 residues. V lost 1 base and J lost 2, with 8 bases in between. CDR1 and CDR2 from the germline V gene are SEHNR and FQNEAQ (reference sequence). CDR3 sequence (DNA): TGTGCCAGCAGCTTAGAGGGGCGTAACACTGAAGCTTTCTTT. Translation gives CASSLEGRNTEAFF.

The CDR3 reads CASSIFWGGSETNGYTF. CDR3 coding DNA: TGTGCCAGTAGTATCTTTTGGGGGGGTTCCGAAACAAATGGCTACACCTTC. The V gene is TRBV19, the J gene TRBJ1-2; a possible D gene is TRBD1 (5 bases). Germline lookup yields CDR1 LNHDA and CDR2 SQIVND (reference sequence). This CDR3 comprises 17 residues. V lost 3 bases to trimming and J lost 6 bases, with 23 bases between them.

V usage is TRBV5-1 and J usage is TRBJ1-6; tentative D call: TRBD1 (5 bases). Trimming left V 4 bases short and J 6 bases short, with 14 bases between. Germline V lookup: CDR1 SGHRS, CDR2 YFSETQ. CDR3 length: 15 amino acids. The CDR3 protein is CASSPGELLNSPLHF. Written as DNA, the CDR3 is TGCGCCAGCAGCCCGGGGGAGTTGCTTAATTCACCCCTCCACTTT.